These T cell receptor beta chains were read from a single sample in a study of blood T cell repertoires in COVID-19. Method: immunoSEQ multiplex PCR; TCRdb's copy keeps in-frame clones and lacks some. The repertoire holds over 95,000 clones, with about four fifths as singletons. The specimen sequenced was peripheral blood. The receptors shown here come from a human donor in a cohort sampled during active COVID-19. The CDR3 runs from the conserved cysteine through the conserved F or W. Fields, in order: V gene, D gene, J gene, clone size, CDR3 DNA, CDR3 protein. D genes are given only for firm matches. Size is stated for part of the rows, as once, few or many counts, or as a class when the clone is expanded.

TRBV6-6	.	TRBJ2-3	.	TGTGCCAGCAGGGGGGGTAGCACAGATACGCAGTATTTT	CASRGGSTDTQYF
TRBV7-2	.	TRBJ1-1	.	TGTGCCAGCAGCCCCTTTTGGGGAGGGGCGAACACTGAAGCTTTCTTT	CASSPFWGGANTEAFF
TRBV4-3	.	TRBJ1-2	once	TGCGCCAGCAGCCTCGACAGGTTCTATGGCTACACCTTC	CASSLDRFYGYTF
TRBV4-2	.	TRBJ2-7	.	TGTGCCAGCAGCCAAGATAGGGGTTGGAGCTACGAGCAGTACTTC	CASSQDRGWSYEQYF
TRBV6-4	TRBD1	TRBJ2-3	.	TGTGCCAGCAGTCCCCGACCCGACAGGGTGGTAGATACGCAGTATTTT	CASSPRPDRVVDTQYF
TRBV6-5	TRBD1	TRBJ1-2	.	TGTGCCAGCAGTACGGACAGGCTCAGCTCGTTTGGCTACACCTTC	CASSTDRLSSFGYTF
TRBV30	TRBD1	TRBJ1-2	.	TGTGCCTGGAGTACTGGACAGGCGGACTATGGCTACACCTTC	CAWSTGQADYGYTF
TRBV28	TRBD1	TRBJ1-1	.	TGTGCCAGCAGCCCACAGGGGCAGAAGCCTGAAGCTTTCTTT	CASSPQGQKPEAFF
TRBV5-5	.	TRBJ2-7	.	TGTGCCAGCACCTTTGGCGGGACTTTTTCCTACGAGCAGTACTTC	CASTFGGTFSYEQYF
TRBV7-8	TRBD2	TRBJ2-1	.	TGTGCCAGCAGAGCTCGTTTGGGGGGGGTGGGTGATGAGCAGTTCTTC	CASRARLGGVGDEQFF
TRBV29-1	.	TRBJ1-1	.	TGCAGCGTCGGACAGATGAACACTGAAGCTTTCTTT	CSVGQMNTEAFF
TRBV11-2	TRBD2	TRBJ2-2	.	TGTGCCAGCAGCCCCCTCGGGGGGGGCGGGGAGCTGTTTTTT	CASSPLGGGGELFF
TRBV2	.	TRBJ2-6	.	TGTGCCAGCAGAGGCACGGGGAGCATCTCTGGGGCCAACGTCCTGACTTTC	CASRGTGSISGANVLTF
TRBV5-1	.	TRBJ2-3	.	TGCGCCAGCAGCCCGACCGGGTGGAGGGCCGCAGATACGCAGTATTTT	CASSPTGWRAADTQYF